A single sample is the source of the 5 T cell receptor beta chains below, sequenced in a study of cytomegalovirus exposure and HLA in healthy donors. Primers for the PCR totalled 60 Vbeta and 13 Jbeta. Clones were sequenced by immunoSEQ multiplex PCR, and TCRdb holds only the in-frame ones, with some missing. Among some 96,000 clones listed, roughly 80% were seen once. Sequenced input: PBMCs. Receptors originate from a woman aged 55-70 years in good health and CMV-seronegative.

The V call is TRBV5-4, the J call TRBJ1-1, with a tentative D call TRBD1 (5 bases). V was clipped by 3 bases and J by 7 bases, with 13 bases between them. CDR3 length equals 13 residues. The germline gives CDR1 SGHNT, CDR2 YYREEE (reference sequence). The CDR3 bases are TGTGCCAGCAGCTCGGGGGGGGATCATGAAGCTTTCTTT. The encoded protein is CASSSGGDHEAFF.

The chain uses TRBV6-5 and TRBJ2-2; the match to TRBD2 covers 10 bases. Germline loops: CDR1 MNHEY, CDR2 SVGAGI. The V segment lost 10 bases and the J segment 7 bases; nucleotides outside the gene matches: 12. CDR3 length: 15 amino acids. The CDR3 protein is CANLGASGGYGELFF. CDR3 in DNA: TGTGCCAACTTGGGGGCTAGCGGGGGTTACGGGGAGCTGTTTTTT.

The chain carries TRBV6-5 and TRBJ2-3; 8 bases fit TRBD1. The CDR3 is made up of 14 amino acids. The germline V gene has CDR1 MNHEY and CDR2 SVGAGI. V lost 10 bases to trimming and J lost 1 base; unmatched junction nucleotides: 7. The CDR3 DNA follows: TGTGCCACCCGACCACAGGGGGGCACAGATACGCAGTATTTT. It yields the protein CATRPQGGTDTQYF.

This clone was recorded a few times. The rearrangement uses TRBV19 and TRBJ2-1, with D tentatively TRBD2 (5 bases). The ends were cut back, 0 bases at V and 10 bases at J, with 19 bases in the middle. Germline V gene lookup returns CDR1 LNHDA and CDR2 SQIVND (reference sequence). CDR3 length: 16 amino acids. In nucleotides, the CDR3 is TGTGCCAGTAGTATAGAGGAGGAGTTTAGCCATGGGGAGCAGTTCTTC. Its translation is CASSIEEEFSHGEQFF.

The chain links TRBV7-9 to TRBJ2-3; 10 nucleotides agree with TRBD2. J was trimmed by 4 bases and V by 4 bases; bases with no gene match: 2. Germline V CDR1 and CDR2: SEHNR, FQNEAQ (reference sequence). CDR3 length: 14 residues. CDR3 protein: CASSSSGSADTQYF. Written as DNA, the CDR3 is TGTGCCAGCAGCTCTAGCGGGAGCGCAGATACGCAGTATTTT.